Below are 29 T cell receptor beta chains sequenced from a single sample in a study of T cell responses to AZD1222 COVID-19 vaccine. The protocol was immunoSEQ multiplex PCR, while the TCRdb copy is restricted to in-frame clones and leaves out a portion. The table shows approximately 99,000 clones, with just over 85% occurring only once. Specimen: peripheral blood, collected on day 0 of AZD1222 vaccination. The receptors here all came from an adult in good health.

This clone was observed a few times. The rearrangement uses TRBV7-9 and TRBJ2-3; no clear D. The CDR3 loop spans 19 amino acids. Germline V gene data show CDR1 as SEHNR and CDR2 as FQNEAQ (reference sequence). The germline V and J ends were trimmed by 5 bases and 2 bases, with 26 bases remaining between them. The CDR3 spells CASSPPVVGGLTHTDTQYF. Written as DNA, the CDR3 is TGTGCCAGCAGCCCCCCCGTGGTTGGTGGCCTCACACACACAGATACGCAGTATTTT.

The chain joins TRBV5-1 to TRBJ1-1, with 7 bases lining up with TRBD1. Trimming at V came to 4 bases and at J to 1 base, leaving 7 bases not matched to a gene. CDR1 SGHRS and CDR2 YFSETQ come from the germline V gene. This CDR3 region has 15 residues. The CDR3 loop is CASSVETGRNTEAFF. CDR3 nucleotides: TGCGCCAGCAGCGTAGAGACAGGGAGGAACACTGAAGCTTTCTTT.

This chain links TRBV27 with TRBJ2-3; 7 bases match TRBD1. The V gene's germline CDR1 is MNHEY and CDR2 SMNVEV (reference sequence). J lost 2 bases, V lost 7 bases, and 9 bases had no gene match. This CDR3 region has 15 residues. The chain's CDR3 is CASTRTGADTDTQYF. The CDR3 bases are TGTGCCAGCACCCGTACAGGGGCGGACACAGATACGCAGTATTTT.

V and J are TRBV28 and TRBJ2-3; 13 bases are a match to TRBD2. The CDR3 totals 17 residues. From germline, CDR1 is MDHEN and CDR2 SYDVKM. J was trimmed by 13 bases and V by 4 bases; bases with no gene match: 17. CDR3 residues: CASSSPAGTSGAPREYF. The DNA of the CDR3 is TGTGCCAGCAGTTCGCCCGCCGGGACTAGCGGGGCCCCAAGGGAGTATTTT.

Details on this clone: Other DNA sequences within the sample encode an identical CDR3. The chain employs TRBV3-1 (or the pseudogene TRBV3-2) and TRBJ1-3, with D uncertain. Trimming removed 1 base from V and 4 bases from J, with 5 bases in between. Germline loops: CDR1 LGHDT, CDR2 YNNKEL (reference sequence). The CDR3 covers 13 residues. CDR3 nucleotides: TGTGCCAGCAGCCAAGGTCGGGGAAACACCATATATTTT. Translating gives CASSQGRGNTIYF.

This rearrangement joins TRBV7-8 to TRBJ2-7, with TRBD1 matching 7 bases. The CDR3 runs to 16 residues. V lost 6 bases to trimming and J lost 0 bases; unmatched junction nucleotides: 11. Germline CDR1 SGHVS, CDR2 FQNEAQ. The CDR3 DNA follows: TGTGCCAGCAGTTACCGACAGGGCTTGGCCTCCTACGAGCAGTACTTC. Translated: CASSYRQGLASYEQYF.

This clone is a singleton in its sample. The chain has TRBV19 and TRBJ1-2; D is unclear. Trimming pared 1 base from V and 4 bases from J, leaving 10 bases between. The germline gives CDR1 LNHDA, CDR2 SQIVND (reference sequence). The CDR3 sequence is 14 residues long. The CDR3 DNA is TGTGCCAGTAGTATAGCTAGCCCCACCTATGGCTACACCTTC. Its translation: CASSIASPTYGYTF.

This clone occurred once. The chain couples TRBV10-1 to TRBJ2-1, with 10 bases that match TRBD1. J lost 3 bases, V lost 5 bases, and 7 bases had no gene match. CDR3 length: 16 amino acids. Germline V lookup: CDR1 WNHNN, CDR2 SYGVQD (reference sequence). DNA of the CDR3: TGCGCCAGCAGTTACCGCCGGGACAGGGGCTACAATGAGCAGTTCTTC. Protein: CASSYRRDRGYNEQFF.

The rearrangement joins TRBV7-2 to TRBJ1-6; possible D gene TRBD1, 6 bases. This CDR3 has 17 residues. Deletions cut 5 bases from V and 8 bases from J, with 22 bases between. The germline gives CDR1 SGHTA, CDR2 FQGNSA. The CDR3, as DNA: TGTGCCAGCAGCGCGCAGCCCCCGGGCAGGGGTTATTCACCCCTCCACTTT. It specifies CASSAQPPGRGYSPLHF.

The V and J genes are TRBV6-2 or TRBV6-3 and TRBJ1-5; D not certain. Looked up from germline, CDR1 is MNHEY and CDR2 is SVGEGT. The germline V and J ends were trimmed by 2 bases and 7 bases, with 21 bases remaining between them. The length of the CDR3 is 17 residues. The CDR3 region has the DNA TGTGCCAGCAGTTACCCTAACGCGCACGGGCGGGAGCAGCCCCAGCATTTT. It is translated as CASSYPNAHGREQPQHF.

This clone was picked up a small number of times. This chain connects TRBV27 to TRBJ1-1; D gene uncertain. Trimming shortened V by 5 bases and J by 0 bases, and 13 bases separated the two germline ends. Germline V gives CDR1 MNHEY, CDR2 SMNVEV (reference sequence). There are 15 residues in the CDR3. Here the CDR3 reads CASSPLRGMNTEAFF. For the CDR3, the DNA is TGTGCCAGCAGTCCTTTGCGCGGAATGAACACTGAAGCTTTCTTT.

The chain uses TRBV28 and TRBJ2-5; tentative D call: TRBD2 (7 bases). This CDR3 region has 14 residues. The V end was cut by 3 bases, the J end by 1 base, with 9 bases between. CDR1 and CDR2 (germline): MDHEN, SYDVKM. In DNA form, the CDR3 reads TGTGCCAGCAGTTTGGGGGGGCTCCAAGAGACCCAGTACTTC. As protein: CASSLGGLQETQYF.

The chain joins TRBV5-1 to TRBJ2-7; D is possibly TRBD1 or TRBD2 (5 bases each). CDR1 SGHRS and CDR2 YFSETQ come from the germline V gene. Trimming removed 3 bases from V and 0 bases from J, with 7 bases in between. This CDR3 spans 13 amino acids. CDR3 in amino acids: CASSSGPSYEQYF. CDR3 DNA: TGCGCCAGCAGCTCGGGACCCTCCTACGAGCAGTACTTC.

This clone was detected only once. The J gene is TRBJ2-6, the V gene TRBV5-4; D not certain. This CDR3 region has 14 residues. CDR1 and CDR2 (germline): SGHNT, YYREEE (reference sequence). Trimming pared 4 bases from V and 2 bases from J, leaving 7 bases between. CDR3 sequence reads: CASSGIAGANVLTF. CDR3 DNA: TGTGCCAGCAGCGGAATTGCTGGGGCCAACGTCCTGACTTTC. Filled out from reference TRBV5-4 and TRBJ2-6, the complete variable domain reads ETGVTQSPTHLIKTRGQQVTLRCSSQSGHNTVSWYQQALGQGPQFIFQYYREEENGRGNFPPRFSGLQFPNYSSELNVNALELDDSALYLCASSGIAGANVLTFGAGSRLTVL.

The chain is built from TRBV6-2 or TRBV6-3 and TRBJ2-2, with D perhaps matching TRBD1 (5 bases). The CDR3 loop spans 16 amino acids. The V end lost 0 bases, the J end lost 6 bases, and 14 bases lay between the germline ends. Germline V gene data show CDR1 as MNHEY and CDR2 as SVGEGT. Here the CDR3 reads CASSYSTATLAGELFF. CDR3 nucleotide sequence: TGTGCCAGCAGTTACTCGACAGCTACACTCGCCGGGGAGCTGTTTTTT.

The chain is built from TRBV18 and TRBJ2-1; D is tentatively TRBD1 or TRBD2 (5 bases each). Trimming took off 3 bases at V and 8 bases at J, with 29 bases between the two ends. The germline gives CDR1 KGHSH, CDR2 LQKENI. The CDR3 consists of 19 residues. Here the CDR3 DNA reads TGTGCCAGCTCACCCTCCATAACCATACCAGCAGGGAGCCTGCATGAGCAGTTCTTC. Encoded protein: CASSPSITIPAGSLHEQFF.

This rearrangement joins TRBV5-4 to TRBJ2-7; 8 positions agree with TRBD1. This CDR3 region has 15 residues. Trimming at V came to 4 bases and at J to 3 bases, leaving 9 bases not matched to a gene. Germline-derived CDR1 and CDR2 are SGHNT and YYREEE (reference sequence). The DNA for the CDR3 is TGTGCCAGCAGCCGAGCCGGGACAGGAGGCTACGAGCAGTACTTC. Its protein product is CASSRAGTGGYEQYF.

This chain uses TRBV7-9 with TRBJ2-5; TRBD1 might be the D (6 bases). V lost 5 bases and J lost 2, with 12 bases in between. The CDR3 contains 14 residues. Germline V lookup: CDR1 SEHNR, CDR2 FQNEAQ (reference sequence). DNA for the CDR3: TGTGCCAGCAGCCTCTCGACAGGACAAGAGACCCAGTACTTC. Translating gives CASSLSTGQETQYF.

The chain carries TRBV30 and TRBJ1-5, with a tentative D call TRBD1 (6 bases). This CDR3 contains 13 residues. CDR1 and CDR2 from the germline V gene are GTSNPN and SVGIG (reference sequence). The ends were cut back, 3 bases at V and 11 bases at J, with 17 bases in the middle. The CDR3 is CAWRDKRQVSQHF. Here the CDR3 DNA reads TGTGCCTGGAGGGACAAGCGACAGGTATCCCAGCATTTT.

The V gene is TRBV6-1, the J gene TRBJ1-5, with a possible D match to TRBD1 (5 bases). V gave up 3 bases and J gave up 4 bases, with 10 bases separating them. The CDR3 length is 14 residues. Germline V CDR1 and CDR2: MNHNS, SASEGT. CDR3 sequence: CASSDRVWNQPQHF. The CDR3 bases are TGTGCCAGCAGTGACAGGGTTTGGAATCAGCCCCAGCATTTT.

V and J are TRBV5-1 and TRBJ2-2, with D perhaps given as TRBD1 or TRBD2 (6 bases each). The V gene's germline CDR1 is SGHRS and CDR2 YFSETQ. The CDR3 spans 14 residues. V gave up 1 base and J gave up 5 bases, with 9 bases separating them. The CDR3 DNA reads as TGCGCCAGCAGCTTGACGGGGGCGACCGGGGAGCTGTTTTTT. This encodes CASSLTGATGELFF.

The table lists this clone with a few counts. The genes are TRBV5-4 and TRBJ1-2, with a possible D match to TRBD1 (6 bases). The germline V gene has CDR1 SGHNT and CDR2 YYREEE (reference sequence). V was pared by 0 bases and J by 6 bases, with 15 bases between. The CDR3 loop spans 15 amino acids. CDR3 loop: CASSLGITGYDGYTF. The CDR3 bases are TGTGCCAGCAGCTTGGGCATTACAGGGTACGATGGCTACACCTTC.

This clone has only one observation. Lacking the conserved final phenylalanine or tryptophan, this CDR3 likely reflects a read error. No DNA is shown, since the ends of the CDR3 on it are uncertain; the CDR3 is the one TCRdb lists. This chain joins TRBV6-1 and TRBJ1-2; the table's D call of TRBD1 was not tested on the DNA. From germline, CDR1 is MNHNS and CDR2 SASEGT. The CDR3 length is 12 residues, termini included. The CDR3 sequence is CASSEPTLRTVI.

This clone came up once. The CDR3 region is CAWSEGRITEAFF. CDR3 DNA sequence: TGTGCCTGGAGTGAGGGGCGGATCACTGAAGCTTTCTTT. This chain joins TRBV30 and TRBJ1-1; D is perhaps TRBD1 (5 bases). The CDR3 length is 13 residues. Germline V gene lookup returns CDR1 GTSNPN and CDR2 SVGIG (reference sequence). V shed 1 base and J shed 4 bases, with 10 bases lying between them.

This rearrangement joins TRBV3-1 (or the pseudogene TRBV3-2) to TRBJ1-4; D is undetermined. The CDR3 is made up of 17 amino acids. The germline V gene encodes CDR1 LGHDT and CDR2 YNNKEL (reference sequence). V was cut by 1 base and J by 6 bases, with 18 bases left in between. CDR3 DNA sequence: TGTGCCAGCAGCCAAGCTGCTTTGGACGGTTCCCATGAAAAACTGTTTTTT. Encoded protein: CASSQAALDGSHEKLFF.

The chain is built from TRBV29-1 and TRBJ2-7; D not certain. The V end was cut by 0 bases, the J end by 4 bases, with 10 bases between. The CDR3 totals 13 residues. The germline V gene encodes CDR1 SQVTM and CDR2 ANQGSEA. The CDR3 coding sequence is TGCAGCGTTGAAGATGAGCCGACTTACGAGCAGTACTTC. Its protein is CSVEDEPTYEQYF.

The V and J genes are TRBV5-1 and TRBJ2-7; D might be TRBD1 (5 bases). Germline V CDR1 and CDR2: SGHRS, YFSETQ. Trimming cost V 2 bases and J 2 bases, with 11 bases left between them. This CDR3 has 14 amino acids. The CDR3 protein is CASSFNRTPYEQYF. As DNA, the CDR3 is TGCGCCAGCAGCTTCAACAGGACGCCCTACGAGCAGTACTTC.

This chain connects TRBV28 to TRBJ1-4; TRBD1 matches 8 bases. Germline CDR1 MDHEN, CDR2 SYDVKM. There are 14 residues in the CDR3. J gave up 5 bases and V 8 bases, and 7 bases lay outside the gene matches. CDR3 residues: CASLSGQGNEKLFF. CDR3 bases: TGTGCCAGCCTTAGTGGACAGGGCAATGAAAAACTGTTTTTT.

V is TRBV2 and J is TRBJ2-5; TRBD1 matches 7 bases. Losses at the gene ends were 4 bases for V and 2 bases for J; bases not matched to a gene: 7. The CDR3 covers 15 residues. The germline gives CDR1 SNHLY, CDR2 FYNNEI. CDR3 amino acids: CASSGQGSSQETQYF. The CDR3 DNA is TGTGCCAGCAGTGGACAGGGCTCCTCTCAAGAGACCCAGTACTTC.